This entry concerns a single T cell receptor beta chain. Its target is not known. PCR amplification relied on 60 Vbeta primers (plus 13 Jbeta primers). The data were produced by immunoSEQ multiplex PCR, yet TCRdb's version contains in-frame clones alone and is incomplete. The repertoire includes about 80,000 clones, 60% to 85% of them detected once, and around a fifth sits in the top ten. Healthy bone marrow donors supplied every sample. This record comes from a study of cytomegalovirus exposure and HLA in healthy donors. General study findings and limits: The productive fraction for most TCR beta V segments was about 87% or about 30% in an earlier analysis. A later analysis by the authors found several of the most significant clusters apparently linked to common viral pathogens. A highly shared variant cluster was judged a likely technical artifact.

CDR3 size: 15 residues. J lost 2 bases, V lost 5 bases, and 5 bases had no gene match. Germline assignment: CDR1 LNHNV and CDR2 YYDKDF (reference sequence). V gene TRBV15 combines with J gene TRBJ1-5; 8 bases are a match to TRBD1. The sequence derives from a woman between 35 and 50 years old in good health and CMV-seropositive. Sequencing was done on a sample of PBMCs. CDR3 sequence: CATSPTGDGNQPQHF. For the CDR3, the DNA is TGTGCCACCAGCCCGACAGGGGATGGCAATCAGCCCCAGCATTTT.